Listed below are T cell receptor beta chains from one sample, sequenced in a study of T-cell reconstitution after alpha-beta-depleted transplantation in children. Using its own MiXCR run on the PCR reads, TCRdb lists one record per CDR3 protein. The profile shows around 440,000 distinct CDR3 sequences, 15% to 20% of them singletons. Sequenced here: PBMCs, mostly from graft donor cells, sampled 360 days after TCRalphabeta/CD19-depleted stem cell transplant. The receptors shown here come from a boy in the first two years of life who had a stem cell transplant for Wiskott-Aldrich syndrome, so the T cells may come from the graft donor. The CDR3 runs from the conserved cysteine through the conserved F or W. A D gene is named only where the DNA matches it firmly. Size values are once, few and many counts, or a class for expanded clones, and some rows have none.

TRBV4-1	-	-	TRBJ2-5	TGCGCCAGCAGCCAAGCCGAGGGGGTCCCGGAGACCCAGTACTTC	CASSQAEGVPETQYF
TRBV19	TRBD2	-	TRBJ2-5	TGTGCCAGTAGTCTCGGACTAGCGGGGGGCGGGACCCAGTACTTC	CASSLGLAGGGTQYF
TRBV5-1	TRBD1	-	TRBJ2-4	TGCGCCAGCAGCGCACAGGGGGGCAAAAACATTCAGTACTTC	CASSAQGGKNIQYF
TRBV12-3/TRBV12-4	-	few	TRBJ2-2	TGTGCCAGCAGTTTCGAGATGCCCGGGGAGCTGTTTTTT	CASSFEMPGELFF
TRBV25-1	-	few	TRBJ2-1	TGTGCCAGCAGTGCGGTAACACCCTACAATGAGCAGTTCTTC	CASSAVTPYNEQFF
TRBV2	-	few	TRBJ2-3	TGTGCCAGGGATAACAGGGTTTCAGATACGCAGTATTTT	CARDNRVSDTQYF
TRBV27	-	few	TRBJ2-7	TGTGCCAGCAGTTTACTAGGTAGGGGGGCCTACGAGCAGTACTTC	CASSLLGRGAYEQYF
TRBV5-4	TRBD2	few	TRBJ2-3	TGTGCCAGCAGCCCGGGACTAGTTCCGAATACGCAGTATTTT	CASSPGLVPNTQYF
TRBV5-1	TRBD2	-	TRBJ2-1	TGCGCCAGCAGCTTTAGCGGGGGGGACAATGAGCAGTTCTTC	CASSFSGGDNEQFF
TRBV11-3	-	-	TRBJ2-3	TGTGCCAGCGCGAGGAGCACAGATACGCAGTATTTT	CASARSTDTQYF
TRBV9	TRBD1	many	TRBJ2-3	TGTGCCAGCAGCGTAGGGGACAGGTTGAGAGATACGCAGTATTTT	CASSVGDRLRDTQYF
TRBV4-1	-	-	TRBJ2-4	TGCGCCAGCAGCCAAGGGGGTCAGTCGGGCGACATTCAGTACTTC	CASSQGGQSGDIQYF
TRBV10-3	TRBD1	few	TRBJ2-7	TGTGCCATCGCGAGGACAGGGGGCTCCTACGAGCAGTACTTC	CAIARTGGSYEQYF
TRBV11-2	TRBD2	many	TRBJ2-7	TGTGCCAGCAGCTTAGTATTCGGGAGCGGGGGGCGCTCCTACGAGCAGTACTTC	CASSLVFGSGGRSYEQYF
TRBV29-1	TRBD1	-	TRBJ2-1	TGCAGCGTTGTGGGGGACAGCGTCCTCTACAATGAGCAGTTCTTC	CSVVGDSVLYNEQFF
TRBV12-3/TRBV12-4	-	-	TRBJ1-4	TGTGCCAGCAGTTCGTTGACAGCAACTAATGAAAAACTGTTTTTT	CASSSLTATNEKLFF
TRBV5-1	TRBD2	-	TRBJ2-1	TGCGCCAGCAGCCGTAAAACCGGGACTACCACCTACAATGAGCAGTTCTTC	CASSRKTGTTTYNEQFF
TRBV4-1	TRBD1	few	TRBJ2-2	TGCGCCAGCAGCCACCTCGACAGGGCCGGGAACACCGGGGAGCTGTTTTTT	CASSHLDRAGNTGELFF
TRBV5-4	TRBD2	few	TRBJ2-3	TGTGCCAGCAGCTTGGGGGGGTCCACCGGGACTAGCGCCACAGATACGCAGTATTTT	CASSLGGSTGTSATDTQYF
TRBV5-1	-	few	TRBJ2-1	TGCGCCAGCAGCATCCCTCAAGGGGCCGGCAATGAGCAGTTCTTC	CASSIPQGAGNEQFF
TRBV15	TRBD1	-	TRBJ2-7	TGTGCCACCAGCAGAGGGGACAGGGGCTACGAGCAGTACTTC	CATSRGDRGYEQYF
TRBV11-3	TRBD1	-	TRBJ2-1	TGTGCCAGCAGCCGGAGACAGGGGGGCCATGAGCAGTTCTTC	CASSRRQGGHEQFF
TRBV12-3/TRBV12-4	TRBD1	-	TRBJ1-2	TGTGCCAGCAGTTTCGGGAACAGGGGGAACTATGGCTACACCTTC	CASSFGNRGNYGYTF
TRBV2	-	few	TRBJ2-7	TGTGCCAGTTGGGACACCGCGACTTTAACGGGAGTAAGCGAGCAGTACTTC	CASWDTATLTGVSEQYF
TRBV18	-	few	TRBJ1-3	TGTGCCAGCTCAGAGAAGGCCCGGAGCTCTGGAAACACCATATATTTT	CASSEKARSSGNTIYF
TRBV3-1	TRBD1	-	TRBJ2-1	TGTGCCAGCAGCCACGGGGACAGGAGAAACAGTGGGCAGTTCTTC	CASSHGDRRNSGQFF
TRBV11-3	-	-	TRBJ2-7	TGTGCCAGCAGCTTAGGGAGGGCCTCCTACGAGCAGTACTTC	CASSLGRASYEQYF
TRBV3-1	-	few	TRBJ2-1	TGTGCCAGCAGCCAAGACACCCGTCCGCGGTTCTTC	CASSQDTRPRFF
TRBV10-3	-	few	TRBJ2-1	TGTGCCATCGGGCCGAGGGTGGGGAATGAGCAGTTCTTC	CAIGPRVGNEQFF
TRBV20-1	-	-	TRBJ2-7	TGCAGTGCTAGAGATGGGGAGGCCTACGAGCAGTACTTC	CSARDGEAYEQYF
TRBV24-1	-	-	TRBJ1-1	TGTGCCACCAGTGATTTTAAGGGAGAAGCTTTCTTT	CATSDFKGEAFF
TRBV12-3/TRBV12-4	TRBD1	few	TRBJ2-3	TGTGCCAGCAGTCCCAACAGGGGTGGTTGGACAGATACGCAGTATTTT	CASSPNRGGWTDTQYF
TRBV4-3	-	-	TRBJ2-7	TGCGCCAGCAGCCAAGAAGGGTATTACGAGCAGTACTTC	CASSQEGYYEQYF
TRBV29-1	-	-	TRBJ2-7	TGCAGCGTTGCAGGAAAGGGGCTCTCCTACGAGCAGTACTTC	CSVAGKGLSYEQYF
TRBV15	-	-	TRBJ2-7	TGTGCCACCAGCAGAGAAGGAAAGGGAGCCTACGAGCAGTACTTC	CATSREGKGAYEQYF
TRBV2	-	-	TRBJ1-6	TGTGCCAGCAGTGAAAGGGGGGGCAGGTATAATTCACCCCTCCACTTT	CASSERGGRYNSPLHF
TRBV27	TRBD1	few	TRBJ2-6	TGTGCCAGCACCGGACAGGGCTTTGGGGCCAACGTCCTGACTTTC	CASTGQGFGANVLTF
TRBV6-5	TRBD2	-	TRBJ2-3	TGTGCCAGCAGTTACTCGACCAAGGGACTACACACAGATACGCAGTATTTT	CASSYSTKGLHTDTQYF
TRBV29-1	-	-	TRBJ2-5	TGCAGCGTTGGGCAGCAAGAGACCCAGTACTTC	CSVGQQETQYF
TRBV5-1	TRBD2	many	TRBJ2-3	TGCGCCAGCAGCGAAAGGACTAGCAAGGCAGATACGCAGTATTTT	CASSERTSKADTQYF
TRBV18	TRBD1	-	TRBJ2-7	TGTGCCAGCTCACGCCGGACAGGTGGGGTCAACGAGCAGTACTTC	CASSRRTGGVNEQYF
TRBV7-9	TRBD2	-	TRBJ2-1	TGTGCCAGCAGCTCACCGTCCTTAGGGACTAATTACAATGAGCAGTTCTTC	CASSSPSLGTNYNEQFF
TRBV15	-	few	TRBJ2-1	TGTGCCACCAGCCCAGGGCCCAATGAGCAGTTCTTC	CATSPGPNEQFF
TRBV27	-	-	TRBJ2-1	TGTGCCAGCAGTATAAGAGAGGCGAGCAATGAGCAGTTCTTC	CASSIREASNEQFF
TRBV4-2	TRBD2	-	TRBJ2-7	TGTGCCAGCAGCCAAGCCCTAGCGGGGGACCCCTACGAGCAGTACTTC	CASSQALAGDPYEQYF
TRBV2	TRBD1	once	TRBJ2-5	TGTGCCAGCAACTACAGGGGGCTTCAAGAGACCCAGTACTTC	CASNYRGLQETQYF
TRBV7-8	TRBD1	few	TRBJ1-2	TGTGCCAGCAGCTTATTCGGGACAGGGGACAGTAACTATGGCTACACCTTC	CASSLFGTGDSNYGYTF
TRBV28	-	-	TRBJ1-1	TGTGCCAGCCGATGGGATCGAGGGGGAACTTTCTTT	CASRWDRGGTFF
TRBV28	-	-	TRBJ1-2	TGTGCCAGCAGCCCACCTACAGATAATGGCTACACCTTC	CASSPPTDNGYTF
TRBV29-1	-	-	TRBJ2-5	TGCAGCGTTTCCGGGGTCCAAGAGACCCAGTACTTC	CSVSGVQETQYF
TRBV20-1	-	-	TRBJ2-5	TGCAGTGCTAGAGATCCCTGGGGGCAAGAGACCCAGTACTTC	CSARDPWGQETQYF
TRBV12-3/TRBV12-4	TRBD2	few	TRBJ2-7	TGTGCCAGCAGTCCAGCGGGGGGCCGGTCCTACGAGCAGTACTTC	CASSPAGGRSYEQYF
TRBV5-1	-	few	TRBJ2-6	TGCGCCAGCAGCTTGGAGAACTCTGGGGCCAACGTCCTGACTTTC	CASSLENSGANVLTF
TRBV20-1	TRBD2	few	TRBJ2-1	TGCAGTGCTAGAGATCTTGCGGGAGCCTCGTACAATGAGCAGTTCTTC	CSARDLAGASYNEQFF
TRBV10-3	TRBD1	-	TRBJ2-2	TGTGCCATCAGTGAGTCCAGGGGGTCCGGGGAGCTGTTTTTT	CAISESRGSGELFF